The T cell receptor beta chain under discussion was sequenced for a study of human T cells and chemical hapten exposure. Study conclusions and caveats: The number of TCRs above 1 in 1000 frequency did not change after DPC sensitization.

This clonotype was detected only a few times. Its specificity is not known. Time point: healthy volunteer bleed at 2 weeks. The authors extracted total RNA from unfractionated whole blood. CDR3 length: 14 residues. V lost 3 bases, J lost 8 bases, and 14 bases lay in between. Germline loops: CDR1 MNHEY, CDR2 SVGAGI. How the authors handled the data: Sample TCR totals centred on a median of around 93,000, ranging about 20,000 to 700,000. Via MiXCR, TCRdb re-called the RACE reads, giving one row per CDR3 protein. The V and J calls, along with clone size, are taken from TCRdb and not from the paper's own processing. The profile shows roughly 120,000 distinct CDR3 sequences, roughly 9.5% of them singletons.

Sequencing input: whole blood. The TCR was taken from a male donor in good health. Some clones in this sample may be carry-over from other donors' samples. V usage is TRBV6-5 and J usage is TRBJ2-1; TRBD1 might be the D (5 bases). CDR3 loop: CASSYGSGPYEQFF. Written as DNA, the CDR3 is TGTGCCAGCAGTTATGGATCAGGGCCTTATGAGCAGTTCTTC.